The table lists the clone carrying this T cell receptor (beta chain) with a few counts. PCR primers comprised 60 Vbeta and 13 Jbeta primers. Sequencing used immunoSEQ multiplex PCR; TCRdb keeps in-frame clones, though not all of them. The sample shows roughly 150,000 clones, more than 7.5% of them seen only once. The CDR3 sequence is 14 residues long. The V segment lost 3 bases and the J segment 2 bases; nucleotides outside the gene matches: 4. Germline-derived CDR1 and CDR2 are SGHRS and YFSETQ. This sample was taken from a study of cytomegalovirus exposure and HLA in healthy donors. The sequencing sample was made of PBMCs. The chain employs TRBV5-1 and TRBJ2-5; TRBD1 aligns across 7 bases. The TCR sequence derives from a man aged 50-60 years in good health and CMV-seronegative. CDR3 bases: TGCGCCAGCAGCTGGGGACAGTTACAAGAGACCCAGTACTTC. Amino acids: CASSWGQLQETQYF.